This T cell receptor beta chain comes out of a study of CD8 T cells in ankylosing spondylitis. Notes on the study in general: Ankylosing spondylitis blood seemed to carry a telltale TCR beta motif made of under ten highly homologous variants. In the blood and synovial fluid of reactive arthritis, some motif variants had been previously reported. Within peripheral blood, clones linked to disease were CD8+ and relatively rare.

This clonotype was seen more than once but under ten times. Its antigen is unknown. It was by quantitative 5'-RACE with molecular barcodes that TCR beta libraries were made. One entry per CDR3 protein, called by TCRdb with MiXCR from the 5' RACE reads. The sample has approximately 150,000 distinct CDR3 sequences, around 42% seen once. Germline-derived CDR1 and CDR2 are MGHDK and SYGVNS. Trimming took 1 base from V and 4 from J, leaving 19 bases between them. The CDR3 totals 18 residues. The V call is TRBV25-1, the J call TRBJ2-2; D is perhaps TRBD2 (6 bases). The specimen was synovial fluid, either unsorted or a sorted T cell fraction (not recorded which). This TCR came from a male donor with ankylosing spondylitis. For the CDR3, the DNA is TGTGCCAGCAGTGAATCGTGGACTACTCTTTTGGGCACCGGGGAGCTGTTTTTT. This encodes CASSESWTTLLGTGELFF. Full variable domain (remainder filled in from reference TRBV25-1 and TRBJ2-2): EADIYQTPRYLVIGTGKKITLECSQTMGHDKMYWYQQDPGMELHLIHYSYGVNSTEKGDLSSESTVSRIRTEHFPLTLESARPSHTSQYLCASSESWTTLLGTGELFFGEGSRLTVL.